Below are 9 T cell receptor beta chains sequenced from a single sample in a study of blood T cell repertoires in COVID-19. Method: immunoSEQ multiplex PCR; TCRdb's copy keeps in-frame clones and lacks some. The table lists some 200,000 clones, around 80% of them singletons, with about an eighth in the top ten. Sequencing was performed on peripheral blood. Every receptor here comes from a man aged 25 to 40 with active or convalescent COVID-19.

CDR3 amino acids: CASSFNQVLNEQFF. The CDR3 coding sequence is TGTGCCAGCAGCTTTAACCAGGTTCTCAATGAGCAGTTCTTC. V and J are TRBV7-3 and TRBJ2-1; D not resolved. With 3 bases removed from V and 6 bases from J, the gap between germline ends came to 12 bases. CDR1 SGHTA and CDR2 FQGTGA come from the germline V gene. The CDR3 runs to 14 residues.

The V and J genes are TRBV7-3 and TRBJ1-1; no clear D gene. This CDR3 spans 13 amino acids. Trimming pared 2 bases from V and 0 bases from J, leaving 4 bases between. The germline V gene encodes CDR1 SGHTA and CDR2 FQGTGA. As DNA, the CDR3 is TGTGCCAGCAGCTTATTAATGAACACTGAAGCTTTCTTT. Translation gives CASSLLMNTEAFF.

This chain uses TRBV6-6 with TRBJ1-6; maybe TRBD1 (5 bases). CDR3 size: 14 residues. Germline loops: CDR1 MNHNY, CDR2 SVGAGI (reference sequence). V dropped 0 bases and J dropped 13 bases, with 13 bases sitting between them. This chain's CDR3 is CASSYSGEAAPLHF. The CDR3, as DNA: TGTGCCAGCAGTTACTCGGGGGAGGCAGCCCCCCTCCACTTT.

V gene TRBV28 combines with J gene TRBJ1-5, with D possibly TRBD1 on 6 matching bases. Trimming took off 7 bases at V and 0 bases at J, with 16 bases between the two ends. The CDR3 contains 16 residues. Germline V gives CDR1 MDHEN, CDR2 SYDVKM. This chain's CDR3 is CASTPLDSYSNQPQHF. For the CDR3, the DNA is TGTGCCAGCACCCCCCTGGACAGTTATAGCAATCAGCCCCAGCATTTT.

V is TRBV29-1 and J is TRBJ2-3, with D possibly TRBD2 on 6 matching bases. Looked up from germline, CDR1 is SQVTM and CDR2 is ANQGSEA. Trimming left V 7 bases short and J 3 bases short, with 11 bases between. The CDR3 loop spans 12 amino acids. CDR3 in amino acids: CSERGETDTQYF. CDR3 bases: TGCAGCGAGCGCGGGGAAACAGATACGCAGTATTTT.

The rearrangement joins TRBV19 to TRBJ2-1; 8 positions agree with TRBD1. This CDR3 comprises 14 residues. The V and J ends lost 6 bases and 9 bases, in that order; junction bases with no gene match: 10. CDR1 LNHDA and CDR2 SQIVND come from the germline V gene (reference sequence). The CDR3 coding sequence is TGTGCCAGTAGCGATTCCGACAGGGGCGGTGAGCAGTTCTTC. Residues: CASSDSDRGGEQFF.

J is TRBJ2-2 and V is TRBV27; 7 bases fit TRBD2. The trim removed 1 base at V and 4 bases at J, leaving 12 bases unmatched. CDR3 length: 18 residues. The V gene's germline CDR1 is MNHEY and CDR2 SMNVEV (reference sequence). The DNA of the CDR3 is TGTGCCAGCAGTTTATTCGCGGGATTGGCTAGCGGCACCGGGGAGCTGTTTTTT. It translates to CASSLFAGLASGTGELFF.

The chain combines TRBV12-3 or TRBV12-4 with TRBJ2-1; no firm D call. The CDR3 has 12 amino acids. The V end was cut by 4 bases, the J end by 4 bases, with 5 bases between. Here the CDR3 reads CASSYGYNEQFF. DNA for the CDR3: TGTGCCAGCAGTTACGGGTACAATGAGCAGTTCTTC.

The chain employs TRBV24-1 and TRBJ2-5, with D possibly TRBD1 on 6 matching bases. This CDR3 is built from 14 residues. Trimming pared 4 bases from V and 5 bases from J, leaving 13 bases between. Germline-derived CDR1 and CDR2 are KGHDR and SFDVKD. Written as DNA, the CDR3 is TGTGCCACCAGTGACAGCTCACAGGGTGAGACCCAGTACTTC. This gives the protein CATSDSSQGETQYF.